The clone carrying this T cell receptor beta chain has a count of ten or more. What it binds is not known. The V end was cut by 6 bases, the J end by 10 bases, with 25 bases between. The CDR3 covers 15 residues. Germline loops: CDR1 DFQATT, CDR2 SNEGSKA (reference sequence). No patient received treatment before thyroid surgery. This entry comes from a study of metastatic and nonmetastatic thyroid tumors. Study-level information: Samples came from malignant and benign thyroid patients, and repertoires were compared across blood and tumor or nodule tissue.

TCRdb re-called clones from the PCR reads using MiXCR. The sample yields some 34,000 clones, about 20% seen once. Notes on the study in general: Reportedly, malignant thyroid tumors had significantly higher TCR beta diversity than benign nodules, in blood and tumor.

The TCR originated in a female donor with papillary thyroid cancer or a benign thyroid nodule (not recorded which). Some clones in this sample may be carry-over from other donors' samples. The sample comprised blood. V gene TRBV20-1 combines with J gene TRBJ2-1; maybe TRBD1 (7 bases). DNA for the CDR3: TGCAGTGCCACCGTTGGGACCCCCCAGGGGGGCGAGCAGTTCTTC. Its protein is CSATVGTPQGGEQFF.